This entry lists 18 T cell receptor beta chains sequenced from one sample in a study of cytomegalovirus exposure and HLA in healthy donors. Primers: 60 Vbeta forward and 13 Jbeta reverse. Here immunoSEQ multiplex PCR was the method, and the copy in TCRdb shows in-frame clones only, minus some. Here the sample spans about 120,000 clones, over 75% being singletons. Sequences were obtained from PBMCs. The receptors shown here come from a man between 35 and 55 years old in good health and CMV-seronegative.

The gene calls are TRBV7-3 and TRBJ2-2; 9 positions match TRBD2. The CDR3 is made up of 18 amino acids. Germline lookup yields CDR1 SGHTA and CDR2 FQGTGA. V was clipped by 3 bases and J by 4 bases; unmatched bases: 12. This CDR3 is CASSFPREGLQPTGELFF. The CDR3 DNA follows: TGTGCCAGCAGCTTCCCGCGGGAGGGACTTCAGCCCACCGGGGAGCTGTTTTTT. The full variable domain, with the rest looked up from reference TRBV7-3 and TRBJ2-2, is GAGVSQTPSNKVTEKGKYVELRCDPISGHTALYWYRQSLGQGPEFLIYFQGTGAADDSGLPNDRFFAVRPEGSVSTLKIQRTERGDSAVYLCASSFPREGLQPTGELFFGEGSRLTVL.

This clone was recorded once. The DNA for the CDR3 is TGTGCCAGCAGATATAGCGGGAGGGGTCGAGAGACCCAGTACTTC. Translated, it gives CASRYSGRGRETQYF. The chain joins TRBV27 to TRBJ2-5, with 11 bases lining up with TRBD2. Germline values: CDR1 MNHEY, CDR2 SMNVEV (reference sequence). The CDR3 runs 15 residues. The junction had 7 bases not matched to a gene; V was cut back by 6 bases and J by 4 bases.

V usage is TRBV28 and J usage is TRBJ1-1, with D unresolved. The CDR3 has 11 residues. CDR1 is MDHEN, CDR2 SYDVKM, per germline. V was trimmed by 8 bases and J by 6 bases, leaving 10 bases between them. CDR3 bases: TGTGCCAGCTTGCAGTTCTCTGAAGCTTTCTTT. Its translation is CASLQFSEAFF.

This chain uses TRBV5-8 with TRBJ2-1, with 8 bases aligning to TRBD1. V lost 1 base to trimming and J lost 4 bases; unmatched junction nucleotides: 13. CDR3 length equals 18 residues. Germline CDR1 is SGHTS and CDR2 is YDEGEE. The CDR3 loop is CASSLRGQGGTGYNEQFF. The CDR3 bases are TGTGCCAGCAGCTTGCGAGGACAGGGCGGTACCGGATACAATGAGCAGTTCTTC.

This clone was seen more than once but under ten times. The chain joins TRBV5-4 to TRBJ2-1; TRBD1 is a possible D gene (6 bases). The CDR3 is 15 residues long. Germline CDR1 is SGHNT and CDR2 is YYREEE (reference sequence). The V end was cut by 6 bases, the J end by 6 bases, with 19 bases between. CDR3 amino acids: CASTEGVGSANEQFF. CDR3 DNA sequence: TGTGCCAGCACCGAGGGGGTCGGATCGGCCAATGAGCAGTTCTTC.

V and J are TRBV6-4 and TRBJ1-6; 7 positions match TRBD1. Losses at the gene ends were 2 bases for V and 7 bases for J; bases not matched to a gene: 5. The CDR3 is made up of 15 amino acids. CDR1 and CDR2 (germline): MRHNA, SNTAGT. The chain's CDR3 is CASSDGGGLNSPLHF. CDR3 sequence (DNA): TGTGCCAGCAGTGACGGAGGGGGCCTAAATTCACCCCTCCACTTT.

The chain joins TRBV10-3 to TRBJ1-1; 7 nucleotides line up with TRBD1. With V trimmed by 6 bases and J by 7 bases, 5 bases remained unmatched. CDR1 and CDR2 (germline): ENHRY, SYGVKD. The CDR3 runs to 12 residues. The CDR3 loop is CAISGRDSEAFF. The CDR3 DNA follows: TGTGCCATCAGCGGCCGGGACAGTGAAGCTTTCTTT.

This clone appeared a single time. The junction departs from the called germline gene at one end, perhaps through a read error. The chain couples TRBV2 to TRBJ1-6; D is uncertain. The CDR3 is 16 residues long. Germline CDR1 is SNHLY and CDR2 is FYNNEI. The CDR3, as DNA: TGTGCCAGCAGCGAAGAGAGAATATCCCTAAATTCACCCCTCCACTTT. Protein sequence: CASSEERISLNSPLHF.

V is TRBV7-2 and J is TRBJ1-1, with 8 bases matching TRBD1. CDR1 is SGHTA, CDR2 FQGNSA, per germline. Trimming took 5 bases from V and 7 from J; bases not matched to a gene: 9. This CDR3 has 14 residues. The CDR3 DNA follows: TGTGCCAGCAGCCCCCGGACGGGACAGGTTGAAGCTTTCTTT. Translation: CASSPRTGQVEAFF.

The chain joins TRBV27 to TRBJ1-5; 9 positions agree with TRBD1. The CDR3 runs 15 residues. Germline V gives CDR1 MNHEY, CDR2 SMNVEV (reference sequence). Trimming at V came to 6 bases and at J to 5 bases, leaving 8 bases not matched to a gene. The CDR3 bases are TGTGCCAGCAGCCCCGGGACAGGGAGTGATCAGCCCCAGCATTTT. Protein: CASSPGTGSDQPQHF.

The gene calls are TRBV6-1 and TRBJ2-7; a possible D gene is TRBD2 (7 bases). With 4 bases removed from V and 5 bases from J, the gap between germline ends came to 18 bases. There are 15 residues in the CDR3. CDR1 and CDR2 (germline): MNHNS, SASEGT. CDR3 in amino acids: CASSGGGPPGNEQYF. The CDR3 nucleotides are TGTGCCAGCAGTGGGGGGGGGCCCCCCGGGAACGAGCAGTACTTC.

The CDR3 region is CASTSGVQPQHF. CDR3 nucleotides: TGTGCCAGCACCTCAGGGGTTCAGCCCCAGCATTTT. This chain connects TRBV6-6 to TRBJ1-5; tentative D call: TRBD1 (6 bases). Germline CDR1 and CDR2: MNHNY and SVGAGI (reference sequence). V gave up 7 bases and J gave up 6 bases, with 10 bases separating them. The CDR3 has 12 residues.

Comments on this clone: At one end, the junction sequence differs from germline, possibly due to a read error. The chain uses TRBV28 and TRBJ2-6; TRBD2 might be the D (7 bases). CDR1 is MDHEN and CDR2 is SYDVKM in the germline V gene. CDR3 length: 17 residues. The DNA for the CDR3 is TGTGCCAGCAGTCCTAGCCGGGGGGCTAATGGGGCCAACGGCCTGACTTTC. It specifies CASSPSRGANGANGLTF.

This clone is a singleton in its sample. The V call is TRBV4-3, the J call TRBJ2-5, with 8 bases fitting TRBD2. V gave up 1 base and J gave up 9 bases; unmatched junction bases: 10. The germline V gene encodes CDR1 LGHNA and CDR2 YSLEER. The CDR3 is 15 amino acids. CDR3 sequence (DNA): TGCGCCAGCAGCCAAGTAGGGACTAGGGGAGCGGCCCAGTACTTC. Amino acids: CASSQVGTRGAAQYF.

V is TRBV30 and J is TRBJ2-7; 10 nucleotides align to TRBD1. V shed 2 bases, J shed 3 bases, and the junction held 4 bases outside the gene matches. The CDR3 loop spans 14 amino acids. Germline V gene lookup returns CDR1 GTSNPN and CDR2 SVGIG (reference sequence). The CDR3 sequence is CAWSWGTGVYEQYF. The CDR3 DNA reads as TGTGCCTGGAGTTGGGGGACAGGGGTCTACGAGCAGTACTTC. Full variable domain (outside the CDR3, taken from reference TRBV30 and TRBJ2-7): SQTIHQWPATLVQPVGSPLSLECTVEGTSNPNLYWYRQAAGRGLQLLFYSVGIGQISSEVPQNLSASRPQDRQFILSSKKLLLSDSGFYLCAWSWGTGVYEQYFGPGTRLTVT.

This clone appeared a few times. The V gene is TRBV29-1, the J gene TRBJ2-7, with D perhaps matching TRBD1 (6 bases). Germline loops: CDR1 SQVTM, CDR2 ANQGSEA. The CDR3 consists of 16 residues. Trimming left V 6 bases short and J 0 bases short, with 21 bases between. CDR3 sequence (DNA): TGCAGCGTACACAGGGTGGGCGCGGGTAACTCCTACGAGCAGTACTTC. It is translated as CSVHRVGAGNSYEQYF.

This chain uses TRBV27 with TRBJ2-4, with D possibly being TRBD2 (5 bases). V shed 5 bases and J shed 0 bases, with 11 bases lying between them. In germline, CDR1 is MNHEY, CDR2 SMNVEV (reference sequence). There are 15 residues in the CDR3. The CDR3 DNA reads TGTGCCAGCAGTCCGCCCGGGATAGCCAAAAACATTCAGTACTTC. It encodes CASSPPGIAKNIQYF.

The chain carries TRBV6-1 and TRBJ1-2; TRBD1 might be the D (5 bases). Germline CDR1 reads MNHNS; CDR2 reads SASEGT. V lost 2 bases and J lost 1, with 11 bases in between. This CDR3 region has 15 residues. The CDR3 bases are TGTGCCAGCAGTGAACGGGGGGTCCTTAACTATGGCTACACCTTC. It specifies CASSERGVLNYGYTF.